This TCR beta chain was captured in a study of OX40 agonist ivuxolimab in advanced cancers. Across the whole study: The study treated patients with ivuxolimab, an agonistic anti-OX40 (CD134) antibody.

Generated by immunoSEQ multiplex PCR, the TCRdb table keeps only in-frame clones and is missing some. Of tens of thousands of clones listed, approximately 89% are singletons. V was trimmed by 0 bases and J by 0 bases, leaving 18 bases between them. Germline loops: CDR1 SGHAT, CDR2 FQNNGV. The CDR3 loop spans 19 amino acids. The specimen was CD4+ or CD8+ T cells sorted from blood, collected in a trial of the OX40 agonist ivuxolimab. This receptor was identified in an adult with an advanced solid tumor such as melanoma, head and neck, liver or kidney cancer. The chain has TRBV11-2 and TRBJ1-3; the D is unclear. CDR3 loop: CASSLDLLAEQPSGNTIYF. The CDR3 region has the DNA TGTGCCAGCAGCTTAGATCTATTGGCAGAACAACCCTCTGGAAACACCATATATTTT.